This TCR beta chain was sequenced for a study of blood T cells in healthy people across ages (dated by TCRdb to the mid-2010s). At the level of the whole study: In model experiments, template switching captured about one uniquely barcoded TCR beta cDNA molecule for every two T cells. Using deep sequencing normalized with unique cDNA molecular identifiers, the study measured how TCR beta repertoire diversity changes with age. Donors were grouped into four age groups: young (average 16 years), middle-aged (39), aged (around 62) and long-lived (about 89). Donors of different ages were randomly distributed across sequencing lanes to avoid experimental bias. The study analyzed two additional independent replicas of 1 million unique cDNA reads from the same blood draw for two donors, one aged 18 to 29 and one aged 80 or older. What the work shows at the level of the full study, not this receptor alone: Because profiling used bulk unsorted PBMCs, naive and antigen-experienced compartments could not be compared conclusively. Compared with the aged group, the long-lived group had more naive CD4+ T cells, fewer expanded clones and increased TCR diversity, a pattern suggesting age selection. Estimates of total diversity from one million sequenced T cells were regarded as lower bounds and underestimates. Observed TCR beta diversity per million T cells fell roughly linearly with age, and a significant reduction was already apparent by age about 36. Because donor CMV infection status was unknown, age-related changes in expanded clonotypes were potentially confounded. There was a strong correlation between observed TCR beta diversity and the percentage of naive T cells measured by flow cytometry.

The roughly 39 donors, aged about 6 to 95 years, were systemically healthy Caucasian individuals from Russia. Each donor gave around 9.8 milliliters of peripheral blood, collected into EDTA-treated Vacutainer tubes. Ficoll-Paque density-gradient centrifugation was used to isolate PBMCs, with at least 7 million per sample. Total RNA was extracted from PBMCs with Trizol reagent, with at least 6 micrograms obtained per sample. For every donor, flow cytometry on a PBMC aliquot measured the percentage of naive CD45RAhigh/CD27high T cells. Regarding this clonotype: The clone's antigen remains unknown. No per-base quality is available; no much larger clone lies one base away.

The library came from 5' RACE. Sequencing was performed on an Illumina HiSeq 2500. A second PCR of roughly 7 to 12 cycles was run with a J-beta primer mix and a sample-barcoded 5' primer. A template-switch 5' adaptor carrying 12 random nucleotides introduced a unique molecular identifier onto each TCR beta cDNA molecule. At least 2.5 million CDR3-containing paired-end reads were obtained from each sample. All of the RNA was converted into first-strand cDNA using the Mint cDNA synthesis kit, with a TRBC-specific oligonucleotide serving as the primer. After uracil-DNA glycosylase treatment, a first 18-cycle PCR used universal primers M1SS and BC2_uni_R on all cDNA. In the source study's methods: For normalization, 1 million high-quality reads, each with a distinct molecular identifier, were randomly selected from each sample. Reads with shared molecular identifiers were discarded instead of being binned into consensus sequences. MiTCR, with a Q25 quality threshold and the strictest error-elimination algorithm, was used for CDR3 identification, clonotype clustering and error correction. A nonparametric unseen species model with Euler transformation was used to estimate a lower bound on total TCR beta diversity. Through fastp at Q25 and MiXCR, TCRdb rebuilt clones from the public reads, retaining in-frame beta chains. CDR3 protein sequences are deduplicated, and each keeps its most common genes and DNA. The V and J calls come from TCRdb's annotation, not from the publication. The sample includes approximately 800,000 distinct CDR3 sequences, with around 62% observed a single time. The leading ten clones occupy approximately 30% of the sample.

The CDR3 holds 12 amino acids from the cysteine to the phenylalanine. Only the CDR3 part of the read is kept: 36 bases, read in frame from the first base. In the germline V gene, CDR1 corresponds to MNHEY and CDR2 to SVGAGI. This clonotype was sampled from a man under 40 in good health. The specimen sequenced was blood. This sequence uses TRBV6-5 and TRBJ2-5; the D gene is unclear. With the DNA end fitting TRBJ2-7 better, the J assignment may be wrong. CDR3 reads: CASSTGATEQYF. The nucleotide sequence reads TGTGCCAGCAGTACCGGCGCAACCGAGCAGTACTTC.